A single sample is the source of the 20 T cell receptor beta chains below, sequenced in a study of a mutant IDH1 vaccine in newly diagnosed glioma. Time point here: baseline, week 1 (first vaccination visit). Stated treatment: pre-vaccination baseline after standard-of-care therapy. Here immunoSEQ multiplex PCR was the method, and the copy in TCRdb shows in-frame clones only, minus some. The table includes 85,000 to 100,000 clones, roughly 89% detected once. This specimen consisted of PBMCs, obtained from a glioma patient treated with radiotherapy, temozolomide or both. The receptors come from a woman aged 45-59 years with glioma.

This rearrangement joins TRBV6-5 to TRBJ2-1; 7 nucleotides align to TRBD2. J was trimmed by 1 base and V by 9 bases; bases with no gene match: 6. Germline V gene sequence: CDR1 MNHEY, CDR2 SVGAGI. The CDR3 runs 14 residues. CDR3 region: CASTQGGSYNEQFF. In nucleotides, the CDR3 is TGTGCCAGTACTCAGGGAGGGTCCTACAATGAGCAGTTCTTC.

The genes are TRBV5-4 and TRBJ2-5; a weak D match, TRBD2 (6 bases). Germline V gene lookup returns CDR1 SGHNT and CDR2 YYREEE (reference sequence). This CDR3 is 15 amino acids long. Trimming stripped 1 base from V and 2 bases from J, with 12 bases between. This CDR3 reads CASSLKISGQETQYF. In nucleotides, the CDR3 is TGTGCCAGCAGCTTGAAGATTAGCGGACAAGAGACCCAGTACTTC.

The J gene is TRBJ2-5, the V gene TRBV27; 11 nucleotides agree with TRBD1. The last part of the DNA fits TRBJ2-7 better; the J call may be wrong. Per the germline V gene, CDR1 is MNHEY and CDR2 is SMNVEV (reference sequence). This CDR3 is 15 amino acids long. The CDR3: CASSPSGTGGYEQYF. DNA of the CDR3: TGTGCCAGCAGTCCCTCCGGGACAGGGGGGTACGAGCAGTACTTC.

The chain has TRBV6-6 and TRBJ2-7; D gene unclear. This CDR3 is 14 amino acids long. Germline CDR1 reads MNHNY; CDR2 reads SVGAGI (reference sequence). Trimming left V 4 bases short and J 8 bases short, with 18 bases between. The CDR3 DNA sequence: TGTGCCAGCAGTTCCCCAACTACGCCTGGGCAGCAGTACTTC. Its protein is CASSSPTTPGQQYF.

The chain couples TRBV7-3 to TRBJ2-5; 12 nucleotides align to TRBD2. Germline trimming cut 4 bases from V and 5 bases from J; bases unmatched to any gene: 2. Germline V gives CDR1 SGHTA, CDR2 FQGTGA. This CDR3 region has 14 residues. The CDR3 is CASSSTSGSETQYF. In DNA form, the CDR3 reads TGTGCCAGCAGCTCGACTAGCGGGAGTGAGACCCAGTACTTC.

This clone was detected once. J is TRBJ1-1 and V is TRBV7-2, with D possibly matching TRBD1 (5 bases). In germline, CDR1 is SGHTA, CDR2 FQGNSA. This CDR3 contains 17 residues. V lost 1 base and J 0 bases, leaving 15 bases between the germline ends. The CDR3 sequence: CASSLGYPWGMNTEAFF. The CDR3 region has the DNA TGTGCCAGCAGCTTAGGTTACCCGTGGGGGATGAACACTGAAGCTTTCTTT.

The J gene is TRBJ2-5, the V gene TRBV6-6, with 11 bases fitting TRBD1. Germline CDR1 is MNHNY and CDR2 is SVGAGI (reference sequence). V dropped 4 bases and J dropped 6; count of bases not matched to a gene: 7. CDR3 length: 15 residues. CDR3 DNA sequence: TGTGCCAGCAGTTCTACCGGGACAGGGGGAAAGACCCAGTACTTC. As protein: CASSSTGTGGKTQYF.

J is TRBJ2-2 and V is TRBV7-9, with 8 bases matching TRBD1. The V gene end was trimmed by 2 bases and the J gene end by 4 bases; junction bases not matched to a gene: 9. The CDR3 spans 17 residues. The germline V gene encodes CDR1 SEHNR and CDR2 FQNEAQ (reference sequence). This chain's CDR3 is CASSLPQGAPSTGELFF. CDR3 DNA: TGTGCCAGCAGCTTACCCCAGGGGGCGCCATCCACCGGGGAGCTGTTTTTT.

CDR3 sequence: CASSAPGLSTNEKLFF. The CDR3 nucleotides read TGTGCCAGCTCCGCCCCGGGCCTCTCAACTAATGAAAAACTGTTTTTT. The chain recombines TRBV18 with TRBJ1-4; D not resolved. Germline V gene sequence: CDR1 KGHSH, CDR2 LQKENI. With 6 bases removed from V and 0 bases from J, the gap between germline ends came to 14 bases. There are 16 residues in the CDR3.

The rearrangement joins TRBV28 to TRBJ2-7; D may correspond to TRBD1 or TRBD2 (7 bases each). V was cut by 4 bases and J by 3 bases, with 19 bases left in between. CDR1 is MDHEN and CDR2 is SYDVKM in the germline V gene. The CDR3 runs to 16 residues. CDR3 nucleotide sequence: TGTGCCAGCAGTTCCCTCGGGGGGAGGGGGCTCTACGAGCAGTACTTC. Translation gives CASSSLGGRGLYEQYF.

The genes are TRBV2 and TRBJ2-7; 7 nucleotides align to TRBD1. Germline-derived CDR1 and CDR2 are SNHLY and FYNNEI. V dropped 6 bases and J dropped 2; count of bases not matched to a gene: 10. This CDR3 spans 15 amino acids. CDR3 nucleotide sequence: TGTGCCAGCAGGGGCCTAGAAAGGGGGCCCTACGAGCAGTACTTC. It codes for CASRGLERGPYEQYF.

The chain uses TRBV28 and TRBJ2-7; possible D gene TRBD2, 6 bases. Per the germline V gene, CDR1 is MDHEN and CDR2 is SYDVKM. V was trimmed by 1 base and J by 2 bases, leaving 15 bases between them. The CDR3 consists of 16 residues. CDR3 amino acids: CASSLFGSGKAYEQYF. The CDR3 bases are TGTGCCAGCAGTTTATTCGGTAGCGGCAAGGCCTACGAGCAGTACTTC.

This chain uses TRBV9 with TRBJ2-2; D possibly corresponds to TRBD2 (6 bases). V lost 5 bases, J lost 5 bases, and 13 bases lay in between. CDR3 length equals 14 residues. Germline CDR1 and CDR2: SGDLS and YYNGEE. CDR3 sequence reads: CASRVMEGTGELFF. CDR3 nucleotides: TGTGCCAGCAGGGTAATGGAGGGAACCGGGGAGCTGTTTTTT. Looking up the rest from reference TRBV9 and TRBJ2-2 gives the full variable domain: DSGVTQTPKHLITATGQRVTLRCSPRSGDLSVYWYQQSLDQGLQFLIQYYNGEERAKGNILERFSAQQFPDLHSELNLSSLELGDSALYFCASRVMEGTGELFFGEGSRLTVL.

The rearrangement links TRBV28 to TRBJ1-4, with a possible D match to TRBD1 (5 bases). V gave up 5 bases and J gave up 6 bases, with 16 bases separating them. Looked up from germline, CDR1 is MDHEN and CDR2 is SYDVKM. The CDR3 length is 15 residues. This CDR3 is CASSPPAGWDEKLFF. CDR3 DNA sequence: TGTGCCAGCAGTCCGCCGGCAGGGTGGGATGAAAAACTGTTTTTT.

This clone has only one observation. Written as DNA, the CDR3 is TGTGCCAGTAGTATATGGGGGGCGAGCAATCAGCCCCAGCATTTT. Translating gives CASSIWGASNQPQHF. This chain joins TRBV19 and TRBJ1-5; weak D call: TRBD1 (6 bases). Germline assignment: CDR1 LNHDA and CDR2 SQIVND (reference sequence). Trimming took 2 bases from V and 1 from J, leaving 9 bases between them. The CDR3 contains 15 residues. The full variable domain, with the rest looked up from reference TRBV19 and TRBJ1-5, is DGGITQSPKYLFRKEGQNVTLSCEQNLNHDAMYWYRQDPGQGLRLIYYSQIVNDFQKGDIAEGYSVSREKKESFPLTVTSAQKNPTAFYLCASSIWGASNQPQHFGDGTRLSIL.

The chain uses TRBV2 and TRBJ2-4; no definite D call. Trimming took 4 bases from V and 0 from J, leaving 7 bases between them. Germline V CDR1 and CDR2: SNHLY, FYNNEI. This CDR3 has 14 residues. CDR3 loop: CASSAGLAKNIQYF. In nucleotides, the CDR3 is TGTGCCAGCAGTGCGGGCCTAGCCAAAAACATTCAGTACTTC.

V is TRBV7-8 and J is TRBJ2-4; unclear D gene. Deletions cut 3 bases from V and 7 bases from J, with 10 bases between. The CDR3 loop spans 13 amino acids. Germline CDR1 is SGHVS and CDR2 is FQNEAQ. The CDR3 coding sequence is TGTGCCAGCAGCTTGAACCCACAGAACATTCAGTACTTC. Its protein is CASSLNPQNIQYF.

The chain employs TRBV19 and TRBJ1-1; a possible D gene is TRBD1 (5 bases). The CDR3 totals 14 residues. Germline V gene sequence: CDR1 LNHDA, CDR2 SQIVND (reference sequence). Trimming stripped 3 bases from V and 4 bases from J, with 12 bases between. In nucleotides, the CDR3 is TGTGCCAGTAGTATTGGGGGGGGGTTCACTGAAGCTTTCTTT. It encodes CASSIGGGFTEAFF.

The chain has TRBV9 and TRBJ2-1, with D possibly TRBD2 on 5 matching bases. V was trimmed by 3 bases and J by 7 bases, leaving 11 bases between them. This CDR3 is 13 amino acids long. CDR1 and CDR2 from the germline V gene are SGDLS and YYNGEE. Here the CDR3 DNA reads TGTGCCAGCAGCGCACGGGGTGATAATGAGCAGTTCTTC. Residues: CASSARGDNEQFF. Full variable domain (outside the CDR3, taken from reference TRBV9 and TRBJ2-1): DSGVTQTPKHLITATGQRVTLRCSPRSGDLSVYWYQQSLDQGLQFLIQYYNGEERAKGNILERFSAQQFPDLHSELNLSSLELGDSALYFCASSARGDNEQFFGPGTRLTVL.

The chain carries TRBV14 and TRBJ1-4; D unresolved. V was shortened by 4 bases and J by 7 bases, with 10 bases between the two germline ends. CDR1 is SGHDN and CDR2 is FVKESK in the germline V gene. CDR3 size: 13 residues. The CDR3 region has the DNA TGTGCCAGCAGCCTATCGATCGGTGAAAAACTGTTTTTT. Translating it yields CASSLSIGEKLFF.